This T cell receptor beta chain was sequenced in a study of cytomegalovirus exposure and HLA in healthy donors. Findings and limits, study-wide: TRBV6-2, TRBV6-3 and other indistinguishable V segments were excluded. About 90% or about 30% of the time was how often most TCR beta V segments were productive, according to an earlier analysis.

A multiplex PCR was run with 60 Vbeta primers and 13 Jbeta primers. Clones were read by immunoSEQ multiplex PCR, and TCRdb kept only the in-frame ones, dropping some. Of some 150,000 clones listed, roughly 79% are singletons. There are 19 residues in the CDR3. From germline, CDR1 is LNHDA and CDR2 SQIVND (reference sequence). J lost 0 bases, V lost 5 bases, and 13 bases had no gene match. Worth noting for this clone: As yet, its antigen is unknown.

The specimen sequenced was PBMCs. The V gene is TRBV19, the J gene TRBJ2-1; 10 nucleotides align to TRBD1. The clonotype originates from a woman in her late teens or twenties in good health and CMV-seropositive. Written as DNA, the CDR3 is TGTGCCAGTAGTTCCGGACAGGGGGGTGTGTCGGGCTCCTACAATGAGCAGTTCTTC. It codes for CASSSGQGGVSGSYNEQFF.